Below, one T cell receptor beta chain is given with its context. This sample stems from a study of cytomegalovirus exposure and HLA in healthy donors. The CDR3 has 14 amino acids. Germline V CDR1 and CDR2: SGHDN, FVKESK. The junction had 7 bases not matched to a gene; V was cut back by 7 bases and J by 8 bases. Primers: 60 Vbeta forward and 13 Jbeta reverse. The assay was immunoSEQ multiplex PCR, and TCRdb's table has in-frame clones only and misses some. Here the sample table reports 68,000 or so clones. The chain has TRBV14 and TRBJ2-1, with 11 bases fitting TRBD2. The sample taken for sequencing was PBMCs. This TCR was sampled from a boy between 5 and 17 years old in good health and CMV-seronegative. The CDR3 nucleotides read TGTGCCAGCAAACTAGCGGGAGAGGTGGATGAGCAGTTCTTC. It yields the protein CASKLAGEVDEQFF.